This TCR beta chain was observed in a study of shared clonotypes between healthy human individuals. Study-wide background: Two female and a few male donors aged 18 to 49 were enrolled. CD8 memory received one plate per donor, CD8 naive two, CD4 memory three and CD4 naive three.

This clone was seen a single time. Assay used: immunoSEQ multiplex PCR; TCRdb lists only in-frame clones, some missing. The sample lists about 2,200,000 clones; approximately 94% were seen once. Selected positively for CCR7 and CD45RO-negative, naive CD8 cells excluded terminally differentiated effector memory CD45RA+ cells. The V gene end was trimmed by 5 bases and the J gene end by 5 bases; junction bases not matched to a gene: 5. This CDR3 comprises 14 residues. CDR1 is MNHEY, CDR2 SVGAGI, per germline. The receptor was derived from a man aged 18 to 35 in good health. Some clones in this sample may be carry-over from other donors' samples. This chain uses TRBV6-5 with TRBJ1-1; 10 nucleotides line up with TRBD1. The sequenced material came from naive CD8+ T cells from PBMCs. CDR3 nucleotides: TGTGCCAGCAGTGCTTGGACAGGGGGGACTGAAGCTTTCTTT. Encoded protein: CASSAWTGGTEAFF.